This T cell receptor beta chain was sequenced during a study of cytomegalovirus exposure and HLA in healthy donors. As concerns this clone: Antigen unknown.

Study results and limitations: Subsequent analysis of the approximately 110 validation repertoires found a tendency for first-cohort TCR clusters to co-occur.

Sequencing was performed with immunoSEQ multiplex PCR; in TCRdb, only in-frame clones are kept and a portion is missing. Found here are tens of thousands of clones, about 94% of them singletons; the top ten hold 4% to 5.5%. Trimming removed 3 bases from V and 4 bases from J, with 18 bases in between. Germline CDR1 is ENHRY and CDR2 is SYGVKD. The CDR3 is 16 amino acids. This receptor was identified in a man between 18 and 35 years old in good health and CMV-seropositive. Sequenced input: PBMCs. The J gene is TRBJ2-5, the V gene TRBV10-3, with a possible D match to TRBD1 (5 bases). As DNA, the CDR3 is TGTGCCATCAGTGAACCCCGCCCAGGGTTAGGAGAGACCCAGTACTTC. This translates into CAISEPRPGLGETQYF.